The TCR beta chain described here comes from a study of blood T cells in healthy people across ages. Findings and limits, study-wide: CMV infection status of these donors was not known.

The germline CDR1 and CDR2 sequences are SGHTA and FQGNSA. Trimming left V 5 bases short and J 5 bases short, with 16 bases between. This CDR3 has 14 residues. This clonotype was seen at least ten times. Its target is unknown. A second PCR, run for roughly 7 to 12 cycles, used a sample-barcoded 5' primer plus a J-beta primer mix. Template switching added a 12-random-nucleotide identifier to every cDNA molecule. TCRdb reprocessed the 5' RACE reads with MiXCR, giving one entry per CDR3 protein. The sample lists around 970,000 distinct CDR3 sequences, just over 50% occurring once. The extraction recovered at least 5.5 micrograms of total RNA per sample.

This chain links TRBV7-2 with TRBJ2-7, with D possibly matching TRBD2 (5 bases). Sequenced material: blood. The TCR sequence derives from a woman aged 60-70 years in good health. CDR3 nucleotides: TGTGCCAGCAGCCGAGGACTTGCAGCGCACGAGCAGTACTTC. As protein: CASSRGLAAHEQYF.